A selection of T cell receptor beta chains follows, all from one sample in a study of blood T cell repertoires in COVID-19. Clones were sequenced by immunoSEQ multiplex PCR, and TCRdb holds only the in-frame ones, with some missing. This table has about 240,000 clones, more than 75% appearing once. The sample was peripheral blood. These TCRs come from a woman in her sixties with active or convalescent COVID-19. The CDR3 runs from the conserved cysteine through the conserved F or W. Fields, in order: V gene, clone size, J gene, D gene, CDR3 DNA, CDR3 protein. A D gene is named only where the DNA matches it firmly. Size tells how often a clone was seen (once, few, many) or the class of an expanded clone, and some rows leave it out.

V: TRBV10-3; size: NA; J: TRBJ2-3; D: TRBD2; DNA: TGTGCCATCAGTGACGGGACTAGCGGGGGAGATACGCAGTATTTT; CDR3: CAISDGTSGGDTQYF
V: TRBV19; size: NA; J: TRBJ1-5; D: NA; DNA: TGTGCCAGTAGTATATTCGGTCAGCCCCAGCATTTT; CDR3: CASSIFGQPQHF
V: TRBV3-1/TRBV3-2; size: few; J: TRBJ1-2; D: NA; DNA: TGTGCCAGCAGCCAAGCAGCGTATGGCTACACCTTC; CDR3: CASSQAAYGYTF
V: TRBV19; size: few; J: TRBJ2-1; D: NA; DNA: TGTGCCAGTGGCGAAGCCGGGTACAATGAGCAGTTCTTC; CDR3: CASGEAGYNEQFF
V: TRBV15; size: few; J: TRBJ2-1; D: TRBD2; DNA: TGTGCCACCAGCAGACTATTAAGCGGGGTACAATACAATGAGCAGTTCTTC; CDR3: CATSRLLSGVQYNEQFF
V: TRBV19; size: NA; J: TRBJ1-6; D: TRBD1; DNA: TGTGCCAGTAGTATTCAGGGGGGAGAGGATTCACCCCTCCACTTT; CDR3: CASSIQGGEDSPLHF
V: TRBV15; size: once; J: TRBJ1-1; D: NA; DNA: TGTGCCACCAGGGGGGTTGAGGGAGGATCGACTGAAGCTTTCTTT; CDR3: CATRGVEGGSTEAFF
V: TRBV9; size: NA; J: TRBJ1-2; D: NA; DNA: TGTGCCAGCAGCGTAGTTTCAGCTAACTATGGCTACACCTTC; CDR3: CASSVVSANYGYTF
V: TRBV7-9; size: NA; J: TRBJ1-1; D: NA; DNA: TGTGCCAGCAGCTTGATGGCCCCGGGGAACACTGAAGCTTTCTTT; CDR3: CASSLMAPGNTEAFF
V: TRBV3-1/TRBV3-2; size: NA; J: TRBJ2-3; D: TRBD2; DNA: TGTGCCAGCAGCCAAGATCGCCTCGGGACTAGCGGGGGGCCGGTAGATACGCAGTATTTT; CDR3: CASSQDRLGTSGGPVDTQYF
V: TRBV2; size: NA; J: TRBJ2-5; D: TRBD2; DNA: TGTGCCAGCAGTGCCGGGACTAGCGGGGGGCAGACCCAGTACTTC; CDR3: CASSAGTSGGQTQYF
V: TRBV6-1; size: few; J: TRBJ1-5; D: NA; DNA: TGTGCCAGCAGTGATCCCGGGGGATCAGTAAGGGCCCAGCATTTT; CDR3: CASSDPGGSVRAQHF
V: TRBV16; size: NA; J: TRBJ1-4; D: NA; DNA: TGTGCCAGCAGCCAAGAAGGGGGTCGCAATGAAAAACTGTTTTTT; CDR3: CASSQEGGRNEKLFF
V: TRBV3-1/TRBV3-2; size: NA; J: TRBJ2-7; D: TRBD1; DNA: TGTGCCAGCAGCCGGGACAGGTTCCCGACCTACGAGCAGTACTTC; CDR3: CASSRDRFPTYEQYF
V: TRBV7-3; size: NA; J: TRBJ2-2; D: NA; DNA: TGTGCCAGCAGCTTATACCAGGGGACGAACACCGGGGAGCTGTTTTTT; CDR3: CASSLYQGTNTGELFF
V: TRBV7-8; size: few; J: TRBJ2-2; D: NA; DNA: TGTGCCAGCAGCGAAGGGGCGGTTAACACCGGGGAGCTGTTTTTT; CDR3: CASSEGAVNTGELFF
V: TRBV5-1; size: NA; J: TRBJ1-6; D: TRBD1; DNA: TGCGCCAGCAGGGACAGGGATTCACCCCTCCACTTT; CDR3: CASRDRDSPLHF
V: TRBV27; size: NA; J: TRBJ2-1; D: TRBD2; DNA: TGTGCCAGCAGTGGCCTCGCGGGGGGGCGGAATGAGCAGTTCTTC; CDR3: CASSGLAGGRNEQFF
V: TRBV19; size: NA; J: TRBJ1-4; D: NA; DNA: TGTGCCAGTACCACCGGTCTCGTGTCTAATGAAAAACTGTTTTTT; CDR3: CASTTGLVSNEKLFF
V: TRBV15; size: few; J: TRBJ1-3; D: NA; DNA: TGTGCCACCAGGGCGGGGGGAGGCGGAAACACCATATATTTT; CDR3: CATRAGGGGNTIYF
V: TRBV11-2; size: NA; J: TRBJ2-7; D: TRBD1; DNA: TGTGCCAGCAGAAGACCGGGACAGAGCTCCTACGAGCAGTACTTC; CDR3: CASRRPGQSSYEQYF
V: TRBV6-1; size: NA; J: TRBJ1-1; D: NA; DNA: TGTGCCAGCAGTGACCAGCAGACGGGGAACACTGAAGCTTTCTTT; CDR3: CASSDQQTGNTEAFF
V: TRBV6-6; size: NA; J: TRBJ1-1; D: TRBD1; DNA: TGTGCCAGCAGCCCTGACAGGGGAGCTGAAGCTTTCTTT; CDR3: CASSPDRGAEAFF
V: TRBV18; size: once; J: TRBJ1-1; D: NA; DNA: TGTGCCAGCTCACCCCCGGGACACCCTGAAGCTTTCTTT; CDR3: CASSPPGHPEAFF
V: TRBV5-5; size: NA; J: TRBJ1-2; D: TRBD1; DNA: TGTGCCAGCAGCTTGACCGGACAGGGGGTTGAAGGCTACACCTTC; CDR3: CASSLTGQGVEGYTF
V: TRBV15; size: NA; J: TRBJ2-3; D: TRBD2; DNA: TGTGCCACCAGCCGACCGACTAGCGGGGCCCGCCGGACGCAGTATTTT; CDR3: CATSRPTSGARRTQYF
V: TRBV5-6; size: NA; J: TRBJ1-1; D: TRBD1; DNA: TGTGCCAGCAGCTTGGGGGACAGGGGGATCTTT; CDR3: CASSLGDRGIF
V: TRBV18; size: NA; J: TRBJ1-1; D: TRBD1; DNA: TGTGCCAGCTCACCAGATTTAGTGCTGCAGGGGGGTGAAGCTTTCTTT; CDR3: CASSPDLVLQGGEAFF
V: TRBV7-6; size: NA; J: TRBJ2-5; D: NA; DNA: TGTGCCAGCAGCTTAAGTCCCACTCAAGAGACCCAGTACTTC; CDR3: CASSLSPTQETQYF
V: TRBV5-1; size: NA; J: TRBJ2-1; D: NA; DNA: TGCGCCAGCAGCCTGGGATACCCAGGCAATGAGCAGTTCTTC; CDR3: CASSLGYPGNEQFF
V: TRBV28; size: NA; J: TRBJ1-6; D: TRBD1; DNA: TGTGCCAGCAGTTCCACCGGGGACAGGATTAATTCACCCCTCCACTTT; CDR3: CASSSTGDRINSPLHF
V: TRBV5-1; size: NA; J: TRBJ1-6; D: NA; DNA: TGCGCCAGCAGCTTTCCTACGCCCCAGGGCTTGGGCTCCTATAATTCACCCCTCCACTTT; CDR3: CASSFPTPQGLGSYNSPLHF
V: TRBV30; size: NA; J: TRBJ1-1; D: TRBD1; DNA: TGTGCCTGGAGTCAAAAGGACAGGGCGATAATGAACACTGAAGCTTTCTTT; CDR3: CAWSQKDRAIMNTEAFF
V: TRBV6-5; size: NA; J: TRBJ2-7; D: TRBD1; DNA: TGTGCCAGCAGTTCCCGGACAGGGCGAACCTACGAGCAGTACTTC; CDR3: CASSSRTGRTYEQYF
V: TRBV5-5; size: NA; J: TRBJ2-5; D: TRBD2; DNA: TGTGCCAGCAGCTCCGCGGGGGGGTCCGGGGCCCAGTACTTC; CDR3: CASSSAGGSGAQYF
V: TRBV5-1; size: NA; J: TRBJ2-1; D: TRBD1; DNA: TGCGCCAGCAGCTTAGGACAGGCAAGTTGGCAGGATGAGCAGTTCTTC; CDR3: CASSLGQASWQDEQFF
V: TRBV7-3; size: few; J: TRBJ1-2; D: TRBD1; DNA: TGTGCCAGCAGCAGACAGGGGGGAACTAACGGCTACACCTTC; CDR3: CASSRQGGTNGYTF
V: TRBV30; size: NA; J: TRBJ1-2; D: NA; DNA: TGTGCCTGGAGTGTCAGTGTCTCCTATGGCTACACCTTC; CDR3: CAWSVSVSYGYTF
V: TRBV18; size: few; J: TRBJ1-1; D: NA; DNA: TGTGCCAGCTCACCCGGTCCCCCCTACACTGAAGCTTTCTTT; CDR3: CASSPGPPYTEAFF
V: TRBV18; size: NA; J: TRBJ1-1; D: NA; DNA: TGTGCCAGCCGCACGGGGAACACTGAAGCTTTCTTT; CDR3: CASRTGNTEAFF
V: TRBV7-9; size: NA; J: TRBJ2-7; D: TRBD1; DNA: TGTGCCAGCAGCTTAGACGACAGGGGGAGGGCCTACGAGCAGTACTTC; CDR3: CASSLDDRGRAYEQYF
V: TRBV5-6; size: NA; J: TRBJ1-2; D: TRBD1; DNA: TGTGCCAGCAGCTTGGATTCCACAGGGGTTATGAACTATGGCTACACCTTC; CDR3: CASSLDSTGVMNYGYTF
V: TRBV18; size: NA; J: TRBJ2-7; D: NA; DNA: TGTGCCAGCTCACGAGAACCCTACGAGCAGTACTTC; CDR3: CASSREPYEQYF
V: TRBV11-2; size: NA; J: TRBJ2-3; D: NA; DNA: TGTGCCAGCAGCCACAAGCAAGCGGGACACACAGATACGCAGTATTTT; CDR3: CASSHKQAGHTDTQYF
V: TRBV24-1; size: NA; J: TRBJ1-1; D: NA; DNA: TGTGCCACGTCGGGCCCGGGACTAATGAACACTGAAGCTTTCTTT; CDR3: CATSGPGLMNTEAFF
V: TRBV29-1; size: NA; J: TRBJ1-2; D: TRBD1; DNA: TGCAGCGTTGCCCGACAGGGCAACTATGGCTACACCTTC; CDR3: CSVARQGNYGYTF
V: TRBV2; size: NA; J: TRBJ1-2; D: NA; DNA: TGTGCCAGCAGTAAACAGGGAGCTAACTATGGCTACACCTTC; CDR3: CASSKQGANYGYTF
V: TRBV5-5; size: NA; J: TRBJ1-5; D: TRBD1; DNA: TGTGCCAGCAGCGCCGTAACCGGGACAGCTAGCAATCAGCCCCAGCATTTT; CDR3: CASSAVTGTASNQPQHF
V: TRBV7-8; size: NA; J: TRBJ2-7; D: TRBD1; DNA: TGTGCCAGCAGCCGACCGACAGGGGTGGGGGAGCAGTACTTC; CDR3: CASSRPTGVGEQYF
V: TRBV6-2/TRBV6-3; size: NA; J: TRBJ2-7; D: TRBD1; DNA: TGTGCCAGCAGTCCAACAGGGGGCTACGAGCAGTACTTC; CDR3: CASSPTGGYEQYF